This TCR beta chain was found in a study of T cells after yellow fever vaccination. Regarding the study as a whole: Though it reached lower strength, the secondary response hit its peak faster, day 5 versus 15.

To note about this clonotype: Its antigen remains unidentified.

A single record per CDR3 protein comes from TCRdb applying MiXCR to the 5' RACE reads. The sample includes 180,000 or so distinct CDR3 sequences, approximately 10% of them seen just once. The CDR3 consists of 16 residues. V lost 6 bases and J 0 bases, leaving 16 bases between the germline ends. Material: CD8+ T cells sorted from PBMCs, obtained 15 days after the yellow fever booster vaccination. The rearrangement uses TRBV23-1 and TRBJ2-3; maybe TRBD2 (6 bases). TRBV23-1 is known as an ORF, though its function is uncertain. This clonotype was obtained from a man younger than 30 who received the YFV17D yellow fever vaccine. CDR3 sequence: CASRSGDPPSTDTQYF. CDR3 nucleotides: TGCGCCAGCAGGTCGGGGGATCCTCCTAGCACAGATACGCAGTATTTT.